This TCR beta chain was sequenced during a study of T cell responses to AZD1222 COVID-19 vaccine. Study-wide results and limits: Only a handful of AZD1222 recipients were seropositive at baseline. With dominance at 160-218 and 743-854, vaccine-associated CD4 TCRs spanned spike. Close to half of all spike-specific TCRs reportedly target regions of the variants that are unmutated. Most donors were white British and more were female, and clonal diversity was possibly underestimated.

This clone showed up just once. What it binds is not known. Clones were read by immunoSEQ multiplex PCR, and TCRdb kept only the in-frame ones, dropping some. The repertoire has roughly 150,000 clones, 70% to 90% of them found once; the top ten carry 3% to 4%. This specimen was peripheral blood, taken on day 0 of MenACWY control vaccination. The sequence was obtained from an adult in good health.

Written as DNA, the CDR3 is TGCGCCAGCAGCCAGGGACAGGGCCAAGGGCAGTACTTC. Its translation is CASSQGQGQGQYF. The gene calls are TRBV5-1 and TRBJ2-7, with TRBD1 matching 9 bases. CDR1 SGHRS and CDR2 YFSETQ come from the germline V gene. V shed 4 bases and J 9 bases; nucleotides not matched to a gene: 8. The CDR3 runs to 13 residues.